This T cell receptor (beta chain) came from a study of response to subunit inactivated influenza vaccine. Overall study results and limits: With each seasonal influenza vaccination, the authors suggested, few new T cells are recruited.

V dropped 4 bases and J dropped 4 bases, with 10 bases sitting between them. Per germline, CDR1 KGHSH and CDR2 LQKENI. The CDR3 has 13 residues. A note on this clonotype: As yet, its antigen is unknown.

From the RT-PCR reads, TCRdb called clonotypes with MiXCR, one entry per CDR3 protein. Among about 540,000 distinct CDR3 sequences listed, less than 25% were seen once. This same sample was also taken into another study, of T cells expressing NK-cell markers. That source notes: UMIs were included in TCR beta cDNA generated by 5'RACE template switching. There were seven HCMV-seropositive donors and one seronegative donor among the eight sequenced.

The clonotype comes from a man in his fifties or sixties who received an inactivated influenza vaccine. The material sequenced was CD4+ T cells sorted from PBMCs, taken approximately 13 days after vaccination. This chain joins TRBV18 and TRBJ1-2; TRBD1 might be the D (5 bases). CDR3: CASSLDQGYGYTF. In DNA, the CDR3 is TGTGCCAGCTCACTCGACCAGGGCTATGGCTACACCTTC.